This T cell receptor (beta chain) emerged from a study of cytomegalovirus exposure and HLA in healthy donors. PCR was performed using 60 Vbeta and 13 Jbeta primers. Only in-frame clones appear in the TCRdb table, and some are missing; sequencing was by immunoSEQ multiplex PCR. The repertoire holds about 150,000 clones, with more than 8% as singletons. This receptor was identified in a man between 50 and 59 years old in good health and CMV-seronegative. Specimen: PBMCs.

The DNA for the CDR3 is TGTGCCTGGAGCCGCACAGGGGGGAGCATTGAAAAACTGTTTTTT. Its translation: CAWSRTGGSIEKLFF. This chain connects TRBV30 to TRBJ1-4; 8 bases fit TRBD1. With V trimmed by 3 bases and J by 7 bases, 10 bases remained unmatched. Germline V gene sequence: CDR1 GTSNPN, CDR2 SVGIG (reference sequence). The CDR3 sequence is 15 residues long.